These 22 T cell receptor beta chains originate from one sample sequenced in a study of T-cell reconstitution after alpha-beta-depleted transplantation in children. Their recognized antigens are unknown. Notes on the study in general: T-cell counts and diversity at one year post-transplant came mainly from newly produced T cells.

Unique molecular identifiers tagged the TCRbeta library. TCRdb independently ran MiXCR on the PCR reads; one entry per CDR3 protein. The data contain 330,000 or so distinct CDR3 sequences, roughly 7.8% of them singletons. The sample here was peripheral blood, taken 360 days after TCRalphabeta/CD19-depleted stem cell transplant. Receptors originate from a female patient aged 2-9 years who had a stem cell transplant for Fanconi anemia, so the T cells may come from the graft donor.

This clonotype was found a few times. J is TRBJ1-2 and V is TRBV5-1; 7 bases fit TRBD1. The trim removed 0 bases at V and 4 bases at J, leaving 3 bases unmatched. Per the germline V gene, CDR1 is SGHRS and CDR2 is YFSETQ. This CDR3 is built from 14 residues. CDR3 in DNA: TGCGCCAGCAGCTTGGAGTCAGGGGGCTATGGCTACACCTTC. It is translated as CASSLESGGYGYTF.

This clonotype has at least ten counts. In DNA form, the CDR3 reads TGCGCCAGCAGCCAAGAGATGGGACAACCAGATACGCAGTATTTT. Protein product: CASSQEMGQPDTQYF. The chain has TRBV4-1 and TRBJ2-3; weak D call: TRBD1 (6 bases). The CDR3 runs 15 residues. The germline V and J ends were trimmed by 0 bases and 4 bases, with 11 bases remaining between them. Germline CDR1 is MGHRA and CDR2 is YSYEKL.

As regards this clonotype: A read error may account for a junction end that differs from germline. This sequence joins TRBV12-3 or TRBV12-4 and TRBJ2-3, with D unclear. The CDR3 spans 15 residues. The CDR3, as DNA: TGTGCCAACAGTTTAGTCCCTGGGTTCCCAGATACGCAGTATTTT. As protein: CANSLVPGFPDTQYF.

This clonotype was seen ten or more times. The chain links TRBV5-1 to TRBJ2-5; D perhaps matches TRBD2 (5 bases). The CDR3 covers 15 residues. Germline V gives CDR1 SGHRS, CDR2 YFSETQ. V lost 4 bases to trimming and J lost 0 bases, with 13 bases between them. The CDR3 loop is CASSELGAYQETQYF. The CDR3 coding sequence is TGCGCCAGCAGCGAGTTGGGAGCGTACCAAGAGACCCAGTACTTC. Full variable domain (missing parts from reference TRBV5-1 and TRBJ2-5): KAGVTQTPRYLIKTRGQQVTLSCSPISGHRSVSWYQQTPGQGLQFLFEYFSETQRNKGNFPGRFSGRQFSNSRSEMNVSTLELGDSALYLCASSELGAYQETQYFGPGTRLLVL.

The chain recombines TRBV6-1 with TRBJ1-2; no firm D call. V was shortened by 3 bases and J by 5 bases, with 16 bases between the two germline ends. Germline CDR1 reads MNHNS; CDR2 reads SASEGT. The CDR3 spans 15 residues. CDR3 DNA sequence: TGTGCCAGCAGTGAGATGGCGGCCAGGCATTATGGCTACACCTTC. Translating gives CASSEMAARHYGYTF.

This clonotype came up a few times. Germline and junction disagree at one end, which may indicate a read error. The rearrangement joins TRBV20-1 to TRBJ1-2; D uncertain. This CDR3 comprises 10 residues. Germline CDR1 DFQATT, CDR2 SNEGSKA (reference sequence). For the CDR3, the DNA is TGCAGTGCTAGAATACGCGGCAACCTCTTC. This gives the protein CSARIRGNLF.

This clonotype was seen a few times. The chain combines TRBV5-1 with TRBJ2-3, with D perhaps assigned TRBD1 or TRBD2 (5 bases each). Trimming removed 4 bases at V and 5 bases at J, with 14 bases between. This CDR3 region has 14 residues. Germline V lookup: CDR1 SGHRS, CDR2 YFSETQ. As DNA, the CDR3 is TGCGCCAGCAGCCTGTCCGGGACCCTAGATACGCAGTATTTT. Its protein is CASSLSGTLDTQYF.

This clonotype was detected many times. The chain couples TRBV7-9 to TRBJ2-3, with D possibly being TRBD1 or TRBD2 (5 bases each). Germline loops: CDR1 SEHNR, CDR2 FQNEAQ (reference sequence). There are 13 residues in the CDR3. V lost 8 bases and J lost 4, with 13 bases in between. The CDR3 is CASRPGTADTQYF. The CDR3 bases are TGTGCCAGCCGCCCAGGGACGGCAGATACGCAGTATTTT.

The sample holds a few counts of this clonotype. The chain combines TRBV7-2 with TRBJ1-1; no firm D call. V shed 1 base and J shed 4 bases, with 7 bases lying between them. Germline CDR1 SGHTA, CDR2 FQGNSA. This CDR3 comprises 13 residues. In nucleotides, the CDR3 is TGTGCCAGCAGCTTAGTATGGGGCACTGAAGCTTTCTTT. This encodes CASSLVWGTEAFF.

This clonotype was recorded many times. The chain couples TRBV5-1 to TRBJ2-3; D is uncertain. Germline V gives CDR1 SGHRS, CDR2 YFSETQ. The CDR3 has 13 amino acids. V was trimmed by 5 bases and J by 0 bases, leaving 7 bases between them. CDR3 DNA: TGCGCCAGCAGATTTTCTAGCACAGATACGCAGTATTTT. Translated: CASRFSSTDTQYF.

Points on this clonotype: This may arise from a read error, as a much more abundant clone is one base away. The V and J genes are TRBV12-3 or TRBV12-4 and TRBJ2-7; 8 bases match TRBD2. The CDR3 contains 13 residues. The CDR3 region has the DNA TGTGCCAGCAGTCCAGATAGCGGGGACGAGCATTACGTC. This codes for CASSPDSGDEHYV.

This chain uses TRBV7-2 with TRBJ1-2; the D gene is possibly TRBD1 (6 bases). This CDR3 has 16 amino acids. Germline V gene sequence: CDR1 SGHTA, CDR2 FQGNSA. With 7 bases removed from V and 7 bases from J, the gap between germline ends came to 25 bases. The CDR3 here is CASTPTDIGTRSGYTF. In DNA form, the CDR3 reads TGTGCCAGCACCCCTACCGATATAGGGACACGGTCTGGCTACACCTTC.

V is TRBV10-3 and J is TRBJ2-6; no firm D call. The germline gives CDR1 ENHRY, CDR2 SYGVKD. The CDR3 is 17 amino acids. Trimming cost V 4 bases and J 2 bases, with 15 bases left between them. The CDR3 DNA is TGTGCCATCAGTGTGGAGTTCGCAGTGGCTGGGGCCAACGTCCTGACTTTC. Its translation: CAISVEFAVAGANVLTF.

This clonotype came up a few times. This chain connects TRBV7-3 to TRBJ2-3, with 8 bases lining up with TRBD1. V trimming: 8 bases; J trimming: 2 bases; junction bases outside the gene matches: 6. The germline V gene has CDR1 SGHTA and CDR2 FQGTGA. This CDR3 has 14 amino acids. CDR3 amino acids: CASAPDRDTDTQYF. In DNA, the CDR3 is TGTGCCAGCGCCCCGGACAGGGACACAGATACGCAGTATTTT.

The rearrangement links TRBV5-1 to TRBJ2-7, with D unclear. CDR1 SGHRS and CDR2 YFSETQ come from the germline V gene. This CDR3 is 15 amino acids long. Trimming pared 6 bases from V and 0 bases from J, leaving 16 bases between. The CDR3 sequence is CASTRDGLSSYEQYF. The CDR3 coding sequence is TGCGCCAGCACCCGCGACGGCCTAAGCTCCTACGAGCAGTACTTC. The whole variable domain, filled in from reference TRBV5-1 and TRBJ2-7, reads KAGVTQTPRYLIKTRGQQVTLSCSPISGHRSVSWYQQTPGQGLQFLFEYFSETQRNKGNFPGRFSGRQFSNSRSEMNVSTLELGDSALYLCASTRDGLSSYEQYFGPGTRLTVT.

This clonotype occurred many times. The chain employs TRBV20-1 and TRBJ1-1; D remains unclear. Germline loops: CDR1 DFQATT, CDR2 SNEGSKA (reference sequence). Trimming removed 6 bases from V and 0 bases from J, with 17 bases in between. This CDR3 has 15 residues. CDR3 sequence (DNA): TGCAGTGCAAAAAAGCAGAACAGCCTGAACACTGAAGCTTTCTTT. Its protein product is CSAKKQNSLNTEAFF.

This clonotype was seen more than once but under ten times. V and J are TRBV4-1 and TRBJ2-3, with 15 bases identical to TRBD2. Trimming cost V 0 bases and J 9 bases; bases outside gene matches: 7. This CDR3 is 17 amino acids long. Germline V gene sequence: CDR1 MGHRA, CDR2 YSYEKL. The chain's CDR3 is CASSQEPGLAGGNTQYF. CDR3 sequence (DNA): TGCGCCAGCAGCCAAGAGCCCGGACTAGCGGGAGGGAACACGCAGTATTTT.

This clonotype was observed many times. The chain recombines TRBV20-1 with TRBJ1-5; the match to TRBD1 covers 8 bases. Germline assignment: CDR1 DFQATT and CDR2 SNEGSKA (reference sequence). The CDR3 loop spans 15 amino acids. V was clipped by 1 base and J by 1 base; unmatched bases: 3. Here the CDR3 DNA reads TGCAGTGCTAGAGCAGGGGGCCTAAGCAATCAGCCCCAGCATTTT. Its protein product is CSARAGGLSNQPQHF.

This clonotype was found many times. V usage is TRBV20-1 and J usage is TRBJ2-7; D perhaps matches TRBD1 (6 bases). Germline CDR1 and CDR2: DFQATT and SNEGSKA (reference sequence). V was clipped by 3 bases and J by 4 bases, with 10 bases between them. This CDR3 spans 12 amino acids. CDR3 DNA sequence: TGCAGTGCTAGCAGAACAGGGTACGAGCAGTACTTC. The encoded protein is CSASRTGYEQYF.

This clonotype was picked up many times. This sequence joins TRBV5-1 and TRBJ2-7, with 9 bases that match TRBD1. V trimming: 4 bases; J trimming: 2 bases; junction bases outside the gene matches: 4. CDR1 SGHRS and CDR2 YFSETQ come from the germline V gene. This CDR3 spans 14 amino acids. The chain's CDR3 is CASSPDRGAYEQYF. CDR3 nucleotides: TGCGCCAGCAGCCCGGACAGGGGAGCCTACGAGCAGTACTTC.

The V gene is TRBV3-1, the J gene TRBJ2-1; D might be TRBD2 (6 bases). The V gene lost 2 bases and the J gene lost 5 bases, with 13 bases spanning the gap. The germline V gene encodes CDR1 LGHDT and CDR2 YNNKEL (reference sequence). CDR3 length: 15 amino acids. This chain's CDR3 is CASSQSRLVNNEQFF. The DNA of the CDR3 is TGTGCCAGCAGCCAATCCAGACTAGTCAACAATGAGCAGTTCTTC.

The chain combines TRBV18 with TRBJ1-1; D is perhaps TRBD1 (5 bases). This CDR3 comprises 13 residues. V lost 5 bases and J 5 bases, leaving 12 bases between the germline ends. The V gene's germline CDR1 is KGHSH and CDR2 LQKENI. The DNA of the CDR3 is TGTGCCAGCTCATTTTACGGGGCGACTGAAGCTTTCTTT. Encoded protein: CASSFYGATEAFF.